The present entry profiles one T cell receptor (beta chain) with its context. Libraries were prepared by immunoSEQ multiplex PCR; TCRdb keeps only in-frame clonotypes and omits some of them. The table includes 95,000 to 150,000 clones, roughly four fifths detected once. Time point denoted: baseline pretreatment blood. Noted treatment: 15 Gy SBRT to primary tumor, nephrectomy 4 weeks later. After SBRT, blood was collected at 2 and 4 weeks, plus baseline. This sample is drawn from a study of radiation and T cells in renal cell carcinoma. Study details: Nephrectomy followed 15 Gy stereotactic body radiation by 4 weeks.

The starting material was blood, obtained from a patient whose treatment included radiotherapy and nephrectomy. The sequence derives from a woman aged 55-70 years with renal cell carcinoma.

The CDR3 DNA reads as TGTGCCAGCAGTGAATCTCAGGGTCGCACAGATACGCAGTATTTT. It codes for CASSESQGRTDTQYF. This sequence joins TRBV6-1 and TRBJ2-3; D is possibly TRBD1 (5 bases). Germline values: CDR1 MNHNS, CDR2 SASEGT. V lost 2 bases to trimming and J lost 1 base, with 10 bases between them. The CDR3 loop spans 15 amino acids.